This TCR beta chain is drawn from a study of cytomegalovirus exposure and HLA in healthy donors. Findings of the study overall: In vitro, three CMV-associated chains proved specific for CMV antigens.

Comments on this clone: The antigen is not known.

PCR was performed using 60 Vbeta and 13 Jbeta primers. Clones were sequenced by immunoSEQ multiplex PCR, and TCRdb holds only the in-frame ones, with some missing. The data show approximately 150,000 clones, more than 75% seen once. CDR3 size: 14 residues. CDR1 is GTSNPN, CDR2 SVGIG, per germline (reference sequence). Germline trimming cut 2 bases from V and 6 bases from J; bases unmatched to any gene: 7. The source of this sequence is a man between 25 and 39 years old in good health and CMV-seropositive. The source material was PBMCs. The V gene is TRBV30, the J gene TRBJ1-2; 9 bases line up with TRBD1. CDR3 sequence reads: CAWSSGGTGHGYTF. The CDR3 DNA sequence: TGTGCCTGGAGTTCAGGGGGGACAGGGCATGGCTACACCTTC.